Listed below are T cell receptor beta chains from one sample, sequenced in a study of T cell clonotyping in hematopoietic cell transplantation. Sequencing used immunoSEQ multiplex PCR; TCRdb keeps in-frame clones, though not all of them. This sample has about 36,000 clones, with about 95% found just once. Sequenced material: peripheral blood mononuclear cells, taken before stem cell transplant. The receptors here all came from a middle-aged man with chronic myeloid leukemia. Some clones in this sample may be carry-over from other donors' samples. Each CDR3 is given with its conserved first and last residue. A D gene is named only where the DNA matches it firmly. Size is stated for part of the rows, as once, few or many counts, or as a class when the clone is expanded.

J gene | D gene | clone size | V gene | CDR3 DNA | CDR3 protein
TRBJ2-1 | TRBD1 | once | TRBV7-9 | TGCAAAGGGGGCGATGAGCAGTTCTTC | CKGGDEQFF
TRBJ2-1 | NA | NA | TRBV7-3 | TGTGCCAGCAGCCAGAACCGTGGTTTCGGACCGTTCTTC | CASSQNRGFGPFF
TRBJ2-3 | NA | NA | TRBV5-1 | TGCGCCAGCAGCAAGCAAGGGTCATCTAGCACAGATACGCAGTATTTT | CASSKQGSSSTDTQYF
TRBJ1-2 | NA | once | TRBV7-2 | TGTGCCAGCAGCCCTCAAGGGCCAGGGATTTATGGCTACACCTTC | CASSPQGPGIYGYTF
TRBJ2-5 | NA | NA | TRBV6-5 | TGTGCCAGCAGTTACGGGGAGACCCAGTACTTC | CASSYGETQYF
TRBJ2-7 | NA | NA | TRBV7-2 | TGTGCCAGCAGCTTAGCGGGGTCCTACGAGCAGTACTTC | CASSLAGSYEQYF
TRBJ1-5 | TRBD1 | NA | TRBV29-1 | TGCAGCGTCCAGGGGGGCAATCAGCCCCAGCATTTT | CSVQGGNQPQHF
TRBJ1-1 | NA | once | TRBV7-2 | TGTGCCAGCAGCCCCACGCCAGGGGAAGCTTTCTTT | CASSPTPGEAFF
TRBJ1-1 | NA | NA | TRBV7-2 | TGTGCCAGCAGCTTAGAAGGGGGGGCATTGACTGAAGCTTTCTTT | CASSLEGGALTEAFF
TRBJ1-2 | TRBD1 | NA | TRBV7-2 | TGTGCCAGCAGCTTAGCGGAGGGGGCCGGTGGCTACACCTTC | CASSLAEGAGGYTF
TRBJ2-3 | NA | NA | TRBV7-6 | TGTGCCAGCAGCCCCACTAACACTCGGACAGATACGCAGTATTTT | CASSPTNTRTDTQYF
TRBJ2-7 | NA | NA | TRBV4-2 | TGTGCCAGCAGCCAAGACCCTAACATACAGGGCTTTGCCTACGAGCAGTACTTC | CASSQDPNIQGFAYEQYF
TRBJ2-2 | TRBD1 | NA | TRBV5-8 | TGTGCCAGCAGCCAGGGGGAGTCCGTGACCTACACCGGGGAGCTGTTTTTT | CASSQGESVTYTGELFF
TRBJ1-2 | NA | NA | TRBV5-1 | TGCGCCAGCAGCTTGGGGATCGAAGCGGGTGGCTACACCTTC | CASSLGIEAGGYTF
TRBJ2-7 | TRBD1 | NA | TRBV10-3 | TGTGCCATCAGTGAGGGTCCCGGACAGGGGGCGGACGAGCAGTACTTC | CAISEGPGQGADEQYF
TRBJ2-3 | NA | NA | TRBV30 | TGTGCCTGGACCCCCCGGGGCCTCACAGATACGCAGTATTTT | CAWTPRGLTDTQYF
TRBJ1-2 | NA | NA | TRBV2 | TGTGCCAGCAGTGAGAGATATGGGGACACCCTTGAAGACAATGGCTACACCTTC | CASSERYGDTLEDNGYTF
TRBJ2-2 | NA | NA | TRBV11-1 | TGTGCCAGCAGCTTATCCGTGGGCTATACCGGGGAGCTGTTTTTT | CASSLSVGYTGELFF
TRBJ1-5 | NA | NA | TRBV7-8 | TGTGCCAGCAGCTTAGGTAGCCCATATAGCAATCAGCCCCAGCATTTT | CASSLGSPYSNQPQHF
TRBJ1-5 | NA | NA | TRBV15 | TGTGCCACCAGCAGAGTATCGACCGGCGCCCAGCATTTT | CATSRVSTGAQHF
TRBJ1-1 | TRBD1 | NA | TRBV25-1 | TGTGCCAGCAGTGAATATAAGGGGGCCGCGGTGGCTTTCTTT | CASSEYKGAAVAFF
TRBJ2-7 | TRBD1 | NA | TRBV11-3 | TGTGCCAGCAGCTTAGGGGACAGATCCTACGAGCAGTACTTC | CASSLGDRSYEQYF
TRBJ1-2 | NA | NA | TRBV5-4 | TGTGCCAGCAGCTTGGTCTACGTCCCTCAGGAGGGCTACACCTTC | CASSLVYVPQEGYTF
TRBJ2-5 | NA | NA | TRBV5-1 | TGCGCCAGCAGCTTGCTCGGTCTTGAGACCCAGTACTTC | CASSLLGLETQYF
TRBJ2-7 | TRBD1 | NA | TRBV30 | TGTGCCTGGAGGACCAAGAACAGGGGGGTCGAGCAGTACTTC | CAWRTKNRGVEQYF
TRBJ2-3 | NA | NA | TRBV4-3 | TGCGCCAGCAGCCAAGACAGACAGACAGATACGCAGTATTTT | CASSQDRQTDTQYF
TRBJ1-2 | NA | once | TRBV29-1 | TGCAGCGTTGAAGAAGGGGTCGGCTACACCTTC | CSVEEGVGYTF
TRBJ2-7 | TRBD1 | NA | TRBV30 | TGTGCCTGGGACCGTCCGGGACAGAACTACGAGCAGTACTTC | CAWDRPGQNYEQYF
TRBJ1-1 | NA | NA | TRBV5-4 | TGTGCCAGCAAACAGTCGAACACTGAAGCTTTCTTT | CASKQSNTEAFF
TRBJ2-7 | TRBD1 | NA | TRBV13 | TGTGCCAGCAGCCGAGAGGACAGGGAAGAGCAGTACTTC | CASSREDREEQYF
TRBJ1-5 | NA | NA | TRBV6-5 | TGTGCCAGCAGTTATGCAGGGGATCAGCCCCAGCATTTT | CASSYAGDQPQHF
TRBJ2-5 | NA | once | TRBV2 | TGTGCCAGCAGTCCGAGGGGGGGGCGAGTAGAGACCCAGTACTTC | CASSPRGGRVETQYF
TRBJ2-1 | NA | NA | TRBV19 | TGTGCCAGTAGTATCACTGATTCCTACAATGAGCAGTTCTTC | CASSITDSYNEQFF
TRBJ1-5 | NA | NA | TRBV28 | TGTGCCAGCAGTTCGATACAGGGATCTTATCAGCCCCAGCATTTT | CASSSIQGSYQPQHF
TRBJ1-2 | NA | once | TRBV27 | TGTGCCAGCAGTTTGGGCGGGGTACAGACCTTC | CASSLGGVQTF
TRBJ1-2 | TRBD1 | NA | TRBV9 | TGTGCCAGCAGCGTAGTGGACAGGGTTCACTTAAACTATGGCTACACCTTC | CASSVVDRVHLNYGYTF
TRBJ2-7 | NA | once | TRBV6-6 | TGTGCCAGCAGTTCTGCGCAGGCCCTCTCCTACGAGCAGTACTTC | CASSSAQALSYEQYF
TRBJ2-2 | NA | NA | TRBV4-3 | TGCGCCAGCAGCCAAGATCACGGGTACACCGGGGAGCTGTTTTTT | CASSQDHGYTGELFF
TRBJ2-2 | NA | once | TRBV30 | TGTGCCTGGAGTGCTGATCGAGGTCCTCTCGTCACCGGGGAGCTGTTTTTT | CAWSADRGPLVTGELFF
TRBJ2-7 | NA | NA | TRBV6-1 | TGTGCCAGCATAAAGGGTTTGGAGCAGTACTTC | CASIKGLEQYF
TRBJ2-2 | NA | NA | TRBV5-4 | TGTGCCAGCGGGGGGACGCCGAACACCGGGGAGCTGTTTTTT | CASGGTPNTGELFF
TRBJ2-2 | NA | NA | TRBV5-1 | TGCGCCAGCAGCCCCCCGGACCGGGGCGCCGGGGAGCTGTTTTTT | CASSPPDRGAGELFF
TRBJ1-5 | TRBD1 | NA | TRBV19 | TGTGCCAGTAGTATAGTGACAGGGGAAGCTAGGGGCAATCAGCCCCAGCATTTT | CASSIVTGEARGNQPQHF
TRBJ1-6 | NA | once | TRBV27 | TGTGCCAGCAGTTTTGTAGCTAATTCACCCCTCCACTTT | CASSFVANSPLHF
TRBJ1-2 | NA | NA | TRBV7-5 | TGTGTCAGAAGCCCTCGGGGGCCCGGAGGCTACACCTTC | CVRSPRGPGGYTF
TRBJ1-2 | NA | NA | TRBV2 | TGTGCCAGCGGGGACGGAGATGGCTACACCTTC | CASGDGDGYTF
TRBJ1-3 | NA | NA | TRBV30 | TGTGCCTGGGCCTCGGGGGCGGCTGGAAACACCATATATTTT | CAWASGAAGNTIYF
TRBJ1-4 | NA | NA | TRBV10-3 | TGTGCCATCAGTGAGTCTTTGTCAGGGAGCGCAACTAATGAAAAACTGTTTTTT | CAISESLSGSATNEKLFF
TRBJ1-1 | NA | NA | TRBV6-6 | TGTGCCAGCAAGGGGGGGGCTGGGACTGAAGCTTTCTTT | CASKGGAGTEAFF
TRBJ1-1 | NA | NA | TRBV6-1 | TGTGCCACAACGATTACAGAGAACACTGAAGCTTTCTTT | CATTITENTEAFF
TRBJ1-1 | NA | NA | TRBV2 | TGTGCCAGCAGTGTTACGGCGGTTGAAGCTTTCTTT | CASSVTAVEAFF
TRBJ1-4 | NA | NA | TRBV7-3 | TGTGCCAGCAGCTCTTATGACTTAGCGAGATCAACTAATGAAAAACTGTTTTTT | CASSSYDLARSTNEKLFF